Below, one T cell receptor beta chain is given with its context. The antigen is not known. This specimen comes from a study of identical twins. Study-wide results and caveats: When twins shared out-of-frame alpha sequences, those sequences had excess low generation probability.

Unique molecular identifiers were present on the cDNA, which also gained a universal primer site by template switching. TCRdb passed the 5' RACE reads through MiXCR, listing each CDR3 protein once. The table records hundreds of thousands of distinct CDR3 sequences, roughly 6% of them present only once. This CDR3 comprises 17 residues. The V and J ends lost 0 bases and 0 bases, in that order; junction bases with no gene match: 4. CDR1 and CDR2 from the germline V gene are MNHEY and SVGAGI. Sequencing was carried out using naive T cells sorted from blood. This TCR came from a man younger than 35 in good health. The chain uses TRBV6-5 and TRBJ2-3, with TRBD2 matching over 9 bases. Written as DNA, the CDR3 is TGTGCCAGCAGTTACTCGACTAGCGGACATAGCACAGATACGCAGTATTTT. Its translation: CASSYSTSGHSTDTQYF.